This TCR beta chain was sequenced in a study of cytomegalovirus exposure and HLA in healthy donors. PCR amplification relied on 60 Vbeta primers (plus 13 Jbeta primers). Profiled with immunoSEQ multiplex PCR; TCRdb holds only in-frame clones, not every one. The sample comprises about 140,000 clones, roughly 80% of which are singletons, and approximately 8.3% rests with the top ten. The germline V gene encodes CDR1 SEHNR and CDR2 FQNEAQ (reference sequence). The CDR3 totals 14 residues. With 3 bases removed from V and 2 bases from J, the gap between germline ends came to 11 bases. The rearrangement joins TRBV7-9 to TRBJ2-7; D ambiguous. The TCR was taken from a woman aged 45-59 years in good health and CMV-seropositive. Material for sequencing was PBMCs. CDR3 amino acids: CASSFPQAPYEQYF. The CDR3 DNA follows: TGTGCCAGCAGCTTCCCCCAAGCCCCCTACGAGCAGTACTTC. The complete variable domain, with remaining parts taken from reference TRBV7-9 and TRBJ2-7, reads DTGVSQNPRHKITKRGQNVTFRCDPISEHNRLYWYRQTLGQGPEFLTYFQNEAQLEKSRLLSDRFSAERPKGSFSTLEIQRTEQGDSAMYLCASSFPQAPYEQYFGPGTRLTVT.